This T cell receptor (beta chain) is from a study of blood T cell repertoires in COVID-19 (dated by TCRdb to 2019 to 2021). Describing the broader study: Samples covering the acute and convalescent phases of COVID-19 were provided by collaborators in the United States, Italy and Spain. The repertoires were released in a freely available public database meant as a resource for research on the immune response to SARS-CoV-2. The material from the prospective study consisted of cDNA or gDNA derived from T cells, B-cell-depleted T cells, or PBMCs. Where HLA class I and class II types were available, the types were taken from metadata supplied by the sample provider, not from assay-based typing. A de-identified subject ID, COVID-19 status, age in years and sex were almost always included in the sample metadata. The dataset comprised deeply sampled blood TCRbeta repertoires from subjects exposed to, actively infected with, or recovered from COVID-19. The samples were drawn from two sources: the first 160 participants of the ongoing ImmuneRACE study, and 950 to 1,500 subjects contributed by 6 global collaborators. The paper's findings and limits, for the study overall: The amount of clinical and demographic metadata varied by source and participant and was provided uncurated.

On this clone: Its target antigen remains unknown. No base quality values were provided; no much bigger clone lies one nucleotide off.

Collaborating institutions collected whole blood in K2EDTA tubes following their own protocols. For TCRbeta analysis, collaborator samples were shipped as frozen whole blood, as isolated PBMCs, or as DNA extracted from either sample type. TCRbeta CDR3 regions were amplified from genomic DNA using the immunoSEQ Assay, a bias-controlled multiplex PCR. In the paper's pipeline: The number of nucleated cells in each sample was estimated by amplification of reference gene primers within the assay. Sequence reads were collapsed and filtered to measure the absolute abundance of every unique TCRbeta CDR3 rearrangement. Productive Simpson clonality was computed per sample as the square root of Simpson's diversity index over productive rearrangements. Not all clones reach the TCRdb copy of this immuneACCESS table, which keeps in-frame sequences only. Checked studies attribute under half of the gap to unresolved V genes and leave the rest unexplained. D and trimming were read from the DNA, whereas the V and J calls and clone size are those reported in that table. The sample table holds tens of thousands of clones, of which around 90% were seen once. The ten most abundant clones make up 7.2% of the sample.

Trimming at the junction amounts to 3 bases on V and 7 bases on J, and the germline ends lie 13 bases apart. The CDR1 and CDR2 encoded by the germline V gene (reference sequence) are GTSNPN and SVGIG. Spanning cysteine to phenylalanine, the CDR3 consists of 13 amino acids. CDR3 DNA only is kept here, 39 bases in frame from base 1. Material: peripheral blood. This chain is built from TRBV30 and TRBJ1-5; perhaps TRBD1 is the D gene, with 5 bases matching. The sequence was collected from a human donor in a cohort sampled during active COVID-19. The CDR3 has the sequence CAWSSQGNQPQHF. The DNA reads as follows: TGTGCCTGGAGCTCTCAGGGAAACCAGCCCCAGCATTTT.